Detailed here is one TCR beta chain. What it binds is unknown. Samples were taken at baseline and on day 1 of cycles 4 and 7. The protocol was immunoSEQ multiplex PCR, while the TCRdb copy is restricted to in-frame clones and leaves out a portion. Here the sample spans tens of thousands of clones, around 84% being singletons. The sample originates from a study of OX40 agonist ivuxolimab in advanced cancers. Study in general: Across the patients, intravenous ivuxolimab was delivered every 2 weeks at 0.01 to 10 mg/kg.

Study-level findings and limits: Averaging showed that CD8+ T cells had more expanded clones than CD4+ did.

V lost 5 bases to trimming and J lost 6 bases, with 11 bases between them. CDR1 is MNHEY, CDR2 SVGAGI, per germline. The CDR3 length is 12 residues. The input for sequencing was CD4+ or CD8+ T cells sorted from blood, taken in a trial of the OX40 agonist ivuxolimab. The chain is built from TRBV6-5 and TRBJ2-7; tentative D call: TRBD2 (6 bases). This receptor was identified in an adult with an advanced solid tumor such as melanoma, head and neck, liver or kidney cancer. The CDR3 coding sequence is TGTGCCAGCAGTCTCCGGGGGACCGAGCAGTACTTC. Translating it yields CASSLRGTEQYF.